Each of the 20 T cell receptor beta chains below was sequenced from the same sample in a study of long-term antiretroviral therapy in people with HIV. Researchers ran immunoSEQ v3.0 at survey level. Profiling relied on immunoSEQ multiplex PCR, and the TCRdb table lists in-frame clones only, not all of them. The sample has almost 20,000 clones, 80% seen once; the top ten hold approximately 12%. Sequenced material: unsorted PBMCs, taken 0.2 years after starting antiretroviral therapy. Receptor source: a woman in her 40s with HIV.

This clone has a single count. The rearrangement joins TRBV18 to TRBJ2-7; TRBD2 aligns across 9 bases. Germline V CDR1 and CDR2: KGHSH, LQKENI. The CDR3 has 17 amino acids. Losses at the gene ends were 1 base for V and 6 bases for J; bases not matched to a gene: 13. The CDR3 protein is CASSPQFRTSDSSEQYF. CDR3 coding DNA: TGTGCCAGCTCACCACAGTTTAGGACTAGCGACTCCAGCGAGCAGTACTTC. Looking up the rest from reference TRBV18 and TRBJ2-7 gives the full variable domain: NAGVMQNPRHLVRRRGQEARLRCSPMKGHSHVYWYRQLPEEGLKFMVYLQKENIIDESGMPKERFSAEFPKEGPSILRIQQVVRGDSAAYFCASSPQFRTSDSSEQYFGPGTRLTVT.

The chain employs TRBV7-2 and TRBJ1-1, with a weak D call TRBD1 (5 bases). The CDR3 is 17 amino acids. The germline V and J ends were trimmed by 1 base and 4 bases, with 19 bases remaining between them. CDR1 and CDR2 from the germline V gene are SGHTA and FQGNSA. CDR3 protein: CASSLGYGSGAGTEAFF. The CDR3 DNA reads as TGTGCCAGCAGCTTAGGGTACGGTTCCGGGGCCGGCACTGAAGCTTTCTTT.

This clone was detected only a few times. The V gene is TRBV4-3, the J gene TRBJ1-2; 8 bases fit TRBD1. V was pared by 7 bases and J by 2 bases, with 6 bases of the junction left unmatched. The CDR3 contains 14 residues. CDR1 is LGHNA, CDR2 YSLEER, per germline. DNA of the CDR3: TGCGCCAGCACACCTGCAGGGGGCAACTATGGCTACACCTTC. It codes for CASTPAGGNYGYTF.

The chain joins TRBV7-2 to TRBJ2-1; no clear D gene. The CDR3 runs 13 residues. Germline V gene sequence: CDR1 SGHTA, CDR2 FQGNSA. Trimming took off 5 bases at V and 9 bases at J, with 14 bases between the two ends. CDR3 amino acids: CASSGRPDREQFF. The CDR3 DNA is TGTGCCAGCAGCGGACGACCCGACCGTGAGCAGTTCTTC.

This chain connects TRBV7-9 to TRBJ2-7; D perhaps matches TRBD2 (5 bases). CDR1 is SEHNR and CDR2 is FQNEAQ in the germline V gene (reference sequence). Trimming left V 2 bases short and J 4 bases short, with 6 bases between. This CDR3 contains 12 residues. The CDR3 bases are TGTGCCAGCAGCTTATCGGGGTACGAGCAGTACTTC. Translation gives CASSLSGYEQYF.

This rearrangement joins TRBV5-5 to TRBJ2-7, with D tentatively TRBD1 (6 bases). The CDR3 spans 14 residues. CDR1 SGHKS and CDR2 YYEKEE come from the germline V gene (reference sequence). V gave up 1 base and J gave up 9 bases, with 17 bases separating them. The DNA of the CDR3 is TGTGCCAGCAGCTTGTTAGCAGGGGTGCAAGCGCAGTACTTC. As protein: CASSLLAGVQAQYF.

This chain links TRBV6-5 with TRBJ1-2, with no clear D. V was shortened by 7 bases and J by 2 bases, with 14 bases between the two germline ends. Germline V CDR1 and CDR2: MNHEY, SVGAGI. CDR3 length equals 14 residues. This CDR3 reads CASKEIDGNYGYTF. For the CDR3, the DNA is TGTGCCAGCAAGGAAATCGACGGCAACTATGGCTACACCTTC.

The CDR3 DNA reads TGTGCCAGCAGCAAGGGGAACACTGAAGCTTTCTTT. Translated, it gives CASSKGNTEAFF. This chain links TRBV9 with TRBJ1-1; D uncertain. The CDR3 consists of 12 residues. V was trimmed by 4 bases and J by 1 base, leaving 5 bases between them. Germline CDR1 and CDR2: SGDLS and YYNGEE.

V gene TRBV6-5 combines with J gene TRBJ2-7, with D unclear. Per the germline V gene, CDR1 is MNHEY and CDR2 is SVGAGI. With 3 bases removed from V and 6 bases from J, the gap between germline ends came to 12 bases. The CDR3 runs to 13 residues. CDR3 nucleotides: TGTGCCAGCAGTTATTTGGGGAATCGCGAGCAGTACTTC. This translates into CASSYLGNREQYF.

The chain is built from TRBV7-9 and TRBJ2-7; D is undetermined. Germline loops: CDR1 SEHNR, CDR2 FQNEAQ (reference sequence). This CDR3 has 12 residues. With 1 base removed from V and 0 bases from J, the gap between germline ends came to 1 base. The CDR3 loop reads CASSLVSYEQYF. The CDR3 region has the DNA TGTGCCAGCAGCTTAGTCTCCTACGAGCAGTACTTC.

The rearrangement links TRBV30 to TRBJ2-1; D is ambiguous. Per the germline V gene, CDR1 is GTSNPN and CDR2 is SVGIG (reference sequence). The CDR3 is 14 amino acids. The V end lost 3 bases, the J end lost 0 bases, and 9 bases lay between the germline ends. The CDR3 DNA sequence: TGTGCCTGGAGGAACGGATTCTCCTACAATGAGCAGTTCTTC. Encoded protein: CAWRNGFSYNEQFF. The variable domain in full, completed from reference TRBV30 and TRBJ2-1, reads SQTIHQWPATLVQPVGSPLSLECTVEGTSNPNLYWYRQAAGRGLQLLFYSVGIGQISSEVPQNLSASRPQDRQFILSSKKLLLSDSGFYLCAWRNGFSYNEQFFGPGTRLTVL.

This chain's CDR3 is CAWGGFSSYEQYF. The CDR3 DNA sequence: TGTGCCTGGGGGGGATTTTCCTCCTACGAGCAGTACTTC. The V call is TRBV30, the J call TRBJ2-7; D is perhaps TRBD1 or TRBD2 (5 bases each). The CDR3 is 13 residues long. CDR1 and CDR2 from the germline V gene are GTSNPN and SVGIG (reference sequence). With 5 bases removed from V and 0 bases from J, the gap between germline ends came to 11 bases.

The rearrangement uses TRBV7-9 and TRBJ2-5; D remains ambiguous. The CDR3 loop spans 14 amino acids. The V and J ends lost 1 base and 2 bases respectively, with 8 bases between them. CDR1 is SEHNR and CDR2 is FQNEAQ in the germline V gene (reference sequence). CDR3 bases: TGTGCCAGCAGCTTAGGAGCGCAGCAAGAGACCCAGTACTTC. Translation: CASSLGAQQETQYF.

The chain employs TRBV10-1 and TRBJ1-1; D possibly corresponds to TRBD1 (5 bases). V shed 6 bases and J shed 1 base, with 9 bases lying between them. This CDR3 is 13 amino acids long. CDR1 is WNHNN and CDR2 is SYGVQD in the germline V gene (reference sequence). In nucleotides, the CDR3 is TGCGCCAGCAGGATCGGACAGAACACTGAAGCTTTCTTT. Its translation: CASRIGQNTEAFF.

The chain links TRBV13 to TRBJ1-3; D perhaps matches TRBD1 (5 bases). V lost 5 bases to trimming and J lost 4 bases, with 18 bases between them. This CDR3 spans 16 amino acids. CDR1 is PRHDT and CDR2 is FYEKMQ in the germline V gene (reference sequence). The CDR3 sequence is CASSPNRGVTGNTIYF. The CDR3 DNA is TGTGCCAGCAGCCCGAATCGAGGGGTGACGGGAAACACCATATATTTT.

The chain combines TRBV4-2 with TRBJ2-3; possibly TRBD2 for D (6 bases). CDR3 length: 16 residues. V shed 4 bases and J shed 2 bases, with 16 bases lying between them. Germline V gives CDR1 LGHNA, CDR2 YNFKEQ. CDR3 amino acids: CASSLDPRTTTDTQYF. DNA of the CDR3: TGTGCCAGCAGCCTAGATCCCCGGACTACCACAGATACGCAGTATTTT.

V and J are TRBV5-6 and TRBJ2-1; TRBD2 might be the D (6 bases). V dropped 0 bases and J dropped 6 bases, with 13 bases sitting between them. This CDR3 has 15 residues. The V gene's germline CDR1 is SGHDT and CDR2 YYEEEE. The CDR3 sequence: CASSLGMGTRNEQFF. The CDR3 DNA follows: TGTGCCAGCAGCTTGGGGATGGGGACTCGCAATGAGCAGTTCTTC. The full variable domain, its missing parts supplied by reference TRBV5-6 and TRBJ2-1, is DAGVTQSPTHLIKTRGQQVTLRCSPKSGHDTVSWYQQALGQGPQFIFQYYEEEERQRGNFPDRFSGHQFPNYSSELNVNALLLGDSALYLCASSLGMGTRNEQFFGPGTRLTVL.

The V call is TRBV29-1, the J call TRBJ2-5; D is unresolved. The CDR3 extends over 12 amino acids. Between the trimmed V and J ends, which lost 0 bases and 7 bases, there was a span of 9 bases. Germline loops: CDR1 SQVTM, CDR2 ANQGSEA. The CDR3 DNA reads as TGCAGCGTTGAAGATAATTCAGCGACCCAGTACTTC. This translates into CSVEDNSATQYF.

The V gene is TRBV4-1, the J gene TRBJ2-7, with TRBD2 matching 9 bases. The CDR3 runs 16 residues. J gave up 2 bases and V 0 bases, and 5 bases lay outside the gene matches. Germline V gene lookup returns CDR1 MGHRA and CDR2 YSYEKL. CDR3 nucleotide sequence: TGCGCCAGCAGCCAAGATCGGGCTAGCGGGACCTACGAGCAGTACTTC. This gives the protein CASSQDRASGTYEQYF.

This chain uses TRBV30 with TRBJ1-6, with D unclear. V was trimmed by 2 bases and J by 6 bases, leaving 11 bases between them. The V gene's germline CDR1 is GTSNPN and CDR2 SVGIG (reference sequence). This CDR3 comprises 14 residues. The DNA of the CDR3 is TGTGCCTGGAGTCCCACCGGGAGTAATTCACCCCTCCACTTT. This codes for CAWSPTGSNSPLHF. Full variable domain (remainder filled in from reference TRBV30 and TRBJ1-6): SQTIHQWPATLVQPVGSPLSLECTVEGTSNPNLYWYRQAAGRGLQLLFYSVGIGQISSEVPQNLSASRPQDRQFILSSKKLLLSDSGFYLCAWSPTGSNSPLHFGNGTRLTVT.